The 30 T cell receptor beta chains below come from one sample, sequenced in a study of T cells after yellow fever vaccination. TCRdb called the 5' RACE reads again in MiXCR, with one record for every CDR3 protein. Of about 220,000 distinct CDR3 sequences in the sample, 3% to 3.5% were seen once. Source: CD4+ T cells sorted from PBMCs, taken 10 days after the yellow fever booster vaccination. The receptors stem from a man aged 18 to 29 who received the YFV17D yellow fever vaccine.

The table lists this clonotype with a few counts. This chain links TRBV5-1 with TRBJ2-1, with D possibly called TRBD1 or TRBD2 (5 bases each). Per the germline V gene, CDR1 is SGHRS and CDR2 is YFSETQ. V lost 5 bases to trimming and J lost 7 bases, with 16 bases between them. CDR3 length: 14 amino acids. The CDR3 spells CASSIDRDPNEQFF. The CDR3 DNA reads TGCGCCAGCAGTATCGACCGGGACCCTAATGAGCAGTTCTTC. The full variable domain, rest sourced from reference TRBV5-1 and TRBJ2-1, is KAGVTQTPRYLIKTRGQQVTLSCSPISGHRSVSWYQQTPGQGLQFLFEYFSETQRNKGNFPGRFSGRQFSNSRSEMNVSTLELGDSALYLCASSIDRDPNEQFFGPGTRLTVL.

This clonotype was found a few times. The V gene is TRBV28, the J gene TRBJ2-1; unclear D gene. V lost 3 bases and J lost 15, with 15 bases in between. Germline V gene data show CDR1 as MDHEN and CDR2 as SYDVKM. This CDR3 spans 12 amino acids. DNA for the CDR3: TGTGCCAGCAGTTTTGCTACATTTCATAGGTTCTTC. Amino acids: CASSFATFHRFF. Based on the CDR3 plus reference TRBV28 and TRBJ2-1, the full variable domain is DVKVTQSSRYLVKRTGEKVFLECVQDMDHENMFWYRQDPGLGLRLIYFSYDVKMKEKGDIPEGYSVSREKKERFSLILESASTNQTSMYLCASSFATFHRFFGPGTRLTVL.

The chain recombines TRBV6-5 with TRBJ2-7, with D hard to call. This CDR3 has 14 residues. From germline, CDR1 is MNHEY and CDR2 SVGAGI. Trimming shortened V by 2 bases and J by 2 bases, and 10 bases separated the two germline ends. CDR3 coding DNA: TGTGCCAGCAGTTACGTGTGGGCCCCCTACGAGCAGTACTTC. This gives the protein CASSYVWAPYEQYF.

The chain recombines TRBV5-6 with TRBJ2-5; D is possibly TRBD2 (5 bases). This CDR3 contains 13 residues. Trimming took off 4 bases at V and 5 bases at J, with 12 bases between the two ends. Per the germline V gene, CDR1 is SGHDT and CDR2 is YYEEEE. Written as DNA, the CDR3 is TGTGCCAGCAGCATCAGAGGGCAGGAGACCCAGTACTTC. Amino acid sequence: CASSIRGQETQYF.

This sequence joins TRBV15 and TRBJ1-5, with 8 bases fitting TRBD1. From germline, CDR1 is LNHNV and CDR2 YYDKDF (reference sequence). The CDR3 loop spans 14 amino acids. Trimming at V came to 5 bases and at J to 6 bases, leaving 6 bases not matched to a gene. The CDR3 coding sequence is TGTGCCACCAGCGTAAGGACAGGGTTTCAGCCCCAGCATTTT. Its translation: CATSVRTGFQPQHF.

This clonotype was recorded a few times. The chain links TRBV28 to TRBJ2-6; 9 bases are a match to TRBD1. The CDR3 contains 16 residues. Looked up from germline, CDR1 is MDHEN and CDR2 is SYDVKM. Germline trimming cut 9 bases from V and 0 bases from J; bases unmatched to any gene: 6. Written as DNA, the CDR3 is TGTGCCAGTCGGACAGGGGCGAGCTCTGGGGCCAACGTCCTGACTTTC. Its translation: CASRTGASSGANVLTF.

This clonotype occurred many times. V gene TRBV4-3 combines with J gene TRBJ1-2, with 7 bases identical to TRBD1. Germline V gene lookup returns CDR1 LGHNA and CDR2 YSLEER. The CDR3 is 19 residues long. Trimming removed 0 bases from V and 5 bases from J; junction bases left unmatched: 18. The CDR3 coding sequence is TGCGCCAGCAGCCAAGATACTGAACAGGGGACTCTACTAGGGTATGGCTACACCTTC. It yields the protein CASSQDTEQGTLLGYGYTF.

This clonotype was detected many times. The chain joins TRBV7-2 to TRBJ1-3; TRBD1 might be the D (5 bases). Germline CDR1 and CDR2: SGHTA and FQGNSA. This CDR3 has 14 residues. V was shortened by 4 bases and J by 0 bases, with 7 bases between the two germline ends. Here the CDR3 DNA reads TGTGCCAGCAGCTCCAGGGTCTCTGGAAACACCATATATTTT. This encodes CASSSRVSGNTIYF.

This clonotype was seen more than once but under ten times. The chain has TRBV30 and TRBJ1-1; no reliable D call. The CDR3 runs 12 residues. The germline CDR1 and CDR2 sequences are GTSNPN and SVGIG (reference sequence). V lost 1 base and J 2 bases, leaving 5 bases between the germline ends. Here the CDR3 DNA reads TGTGCCTGGAGTGGGGATAACACTGAAGCTTTCTTT. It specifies CAWSGDNTEAFF.

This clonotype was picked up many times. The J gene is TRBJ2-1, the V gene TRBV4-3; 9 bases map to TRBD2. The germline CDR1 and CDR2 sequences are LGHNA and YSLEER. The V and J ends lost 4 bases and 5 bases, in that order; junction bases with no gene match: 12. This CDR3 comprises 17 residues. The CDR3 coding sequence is TGCGCCAGCAGCCTCCGCCCCGGCGGGGGGGCGGACAATGAGCAGTTCTTC. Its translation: CASSLRPGGGADNEQFF.

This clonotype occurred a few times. The CDR3 spells CASSLRGGSNYGYTF. CDR3 nucleotide sequence: TGTGCCAGCAGCCTCAGAGGTGGGAGTAACTATGGCTACACCTTC. The V call is TRBV3-1, the J call TRBJ1-2; D unclear. CDR3 length: 15 residues. Looked up from germline, CDR1 is LGHDT and CDR2 is YNNKEL (reference sequence). The V gene lost 4 bases and the J gene lost 1 base, with 13 bases spanning the gap.

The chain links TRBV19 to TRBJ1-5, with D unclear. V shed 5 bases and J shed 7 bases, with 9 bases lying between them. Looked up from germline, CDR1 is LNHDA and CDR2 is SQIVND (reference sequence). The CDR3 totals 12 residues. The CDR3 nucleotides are TGTGCCAGTAGTTGGGAGGGACAGCCCCAGCATTTT. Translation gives CASSWEGQPQHF. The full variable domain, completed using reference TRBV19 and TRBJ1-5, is DGGITQSPKYLFRKEGQNVTLSCEQNLNHDAMYWYRQDPGQGLRLIYYSQIVNDFQKGDIAEGYSVSREKKESFPLTVTSAQKNPTAFYLCASSWEGQPQHFGDGTRLSIL.

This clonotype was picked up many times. This CDR3 is CASSLTGSGTDTQYF. The DNA of the CDR3 is TGTGCCAGCAGCTTAACGGGGTCCGGCACAGATACGCAGTATTTT. V usage is TRBV7-8 and J usage is TRBJ2-3; D is perhaps TRBD2 (5 bases). The CDR3 totals 15 residues. Trimming pared 2 bases from V and 1 base from J, leaving 10 bases between. Looked up from germline, CDR1 is SGHVS and CDR2 is FQNEAQ.

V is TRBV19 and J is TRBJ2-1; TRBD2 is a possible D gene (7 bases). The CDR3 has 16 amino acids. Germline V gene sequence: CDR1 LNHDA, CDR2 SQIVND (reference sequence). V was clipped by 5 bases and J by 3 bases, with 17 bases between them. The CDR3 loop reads CASSPRGGGVYNEQFF. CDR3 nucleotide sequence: TGTGCCAGTAGTCCCAGAGGGGGGGGTGTCTACAATGAGCAGTTCTTC.

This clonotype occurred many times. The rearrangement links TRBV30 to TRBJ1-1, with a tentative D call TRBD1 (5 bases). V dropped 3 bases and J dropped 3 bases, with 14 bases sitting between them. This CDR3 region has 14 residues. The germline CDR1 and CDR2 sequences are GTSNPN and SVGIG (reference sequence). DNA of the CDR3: TGTGCCTGGAGCGACTCAGGGAAGGACACTGAAGCTTTCTTT. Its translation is CAWSDSGKDTEAFF.

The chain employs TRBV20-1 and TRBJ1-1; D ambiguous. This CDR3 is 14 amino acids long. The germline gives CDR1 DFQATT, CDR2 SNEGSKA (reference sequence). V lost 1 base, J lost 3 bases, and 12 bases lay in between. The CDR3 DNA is TGCAGTGCTAGAGGGACGGATGGCGACACTGAAGCTTTCTTT. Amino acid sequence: CSARGTDGDTEAFF.

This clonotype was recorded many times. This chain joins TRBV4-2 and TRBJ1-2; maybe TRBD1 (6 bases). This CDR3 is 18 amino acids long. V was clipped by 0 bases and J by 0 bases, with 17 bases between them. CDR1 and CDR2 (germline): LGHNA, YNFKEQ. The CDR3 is CASSQDIRGAPSNYGYTF. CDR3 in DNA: TGTGCCAGCAGCCAAGATATCCGGGGGGCGCCTTCTAACTATGGCTACACCTTC.

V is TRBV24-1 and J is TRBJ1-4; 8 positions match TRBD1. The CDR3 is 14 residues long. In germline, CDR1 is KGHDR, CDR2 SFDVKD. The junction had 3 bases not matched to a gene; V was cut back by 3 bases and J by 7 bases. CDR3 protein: CATSDPGQGEKLFF. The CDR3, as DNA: TGTGCCACCAGTGATCCCGGACAGGGTGAAAAACTGTTTTTT.

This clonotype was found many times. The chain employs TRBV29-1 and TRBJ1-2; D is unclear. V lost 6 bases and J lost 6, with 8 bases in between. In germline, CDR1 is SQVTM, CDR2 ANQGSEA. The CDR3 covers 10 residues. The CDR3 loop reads CSVDRHGYTF. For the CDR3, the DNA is TGCAGCGTCGACCGGCATGGCTACACCTTC.

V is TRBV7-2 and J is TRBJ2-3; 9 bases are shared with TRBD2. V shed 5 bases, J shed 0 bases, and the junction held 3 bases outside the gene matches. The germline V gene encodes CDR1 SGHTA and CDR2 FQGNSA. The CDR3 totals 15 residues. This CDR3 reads CASSRGGASTDTQYF. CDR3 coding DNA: TGTGCCAGCAGCCGCGGGGGGGCCAGCACAGATACGCAGTATTTT.

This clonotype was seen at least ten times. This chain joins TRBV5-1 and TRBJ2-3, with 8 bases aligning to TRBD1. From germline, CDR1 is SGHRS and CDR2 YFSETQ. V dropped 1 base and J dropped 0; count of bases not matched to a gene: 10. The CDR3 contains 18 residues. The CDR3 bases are TGCGCCAGCAGCTTGTGGGGACAGGCGACGCCTAGCACAGATACGCAGTATTTT. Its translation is CASSLWGQATPSTDTQYF.

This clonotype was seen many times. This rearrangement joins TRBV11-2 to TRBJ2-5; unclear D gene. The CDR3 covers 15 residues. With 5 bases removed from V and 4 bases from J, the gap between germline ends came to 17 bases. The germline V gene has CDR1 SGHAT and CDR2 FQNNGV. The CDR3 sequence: CASSPLRPVIETQYF. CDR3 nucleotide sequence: TGTGCCAGCAGCCCACTCCGGCCTGTAATAGAGACCCAGTACTTC.

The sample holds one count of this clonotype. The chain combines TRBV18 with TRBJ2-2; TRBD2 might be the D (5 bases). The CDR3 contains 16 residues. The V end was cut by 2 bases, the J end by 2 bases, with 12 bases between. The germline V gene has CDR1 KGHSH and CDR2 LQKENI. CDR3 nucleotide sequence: TGTGCCAGCTCACCAGTCGGGATACCAAACACCGGGGAGCTGTTTTTT. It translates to CASSPVGIPNTGELFF.

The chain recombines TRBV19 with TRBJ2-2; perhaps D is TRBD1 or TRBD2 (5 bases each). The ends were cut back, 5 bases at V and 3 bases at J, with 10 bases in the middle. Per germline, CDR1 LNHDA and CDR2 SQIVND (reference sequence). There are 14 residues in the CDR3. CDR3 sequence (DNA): TGTGCCAGTAGTTGGGACCACGACACCGGGGAGCTGTTTTTT. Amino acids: CASSWDHDTGELFF.

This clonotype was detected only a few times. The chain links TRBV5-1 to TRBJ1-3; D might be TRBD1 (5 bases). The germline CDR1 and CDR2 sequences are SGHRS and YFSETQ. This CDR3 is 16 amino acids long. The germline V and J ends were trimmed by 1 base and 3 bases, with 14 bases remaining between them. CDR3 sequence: CASSLLSQGDGNTIYF. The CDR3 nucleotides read TGCGCCAGCAGCTTGCTATCCCAGGGCGATGGAAACACCATATATTTT.

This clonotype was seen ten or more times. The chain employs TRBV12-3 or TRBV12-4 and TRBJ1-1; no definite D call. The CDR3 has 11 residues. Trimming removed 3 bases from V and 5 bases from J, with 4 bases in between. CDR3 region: CASSLGTEAFF. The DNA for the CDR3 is TGTGCCAGCAGTTTGGGGACTGAAGCTTTCTTT.

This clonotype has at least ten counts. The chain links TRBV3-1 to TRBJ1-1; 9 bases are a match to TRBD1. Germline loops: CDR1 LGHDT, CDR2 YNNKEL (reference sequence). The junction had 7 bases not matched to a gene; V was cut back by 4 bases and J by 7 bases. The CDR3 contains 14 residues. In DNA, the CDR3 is TGTGCCAGCAGCCCCCGGGACAGGGTTGGTGAAGCTTTCTTT. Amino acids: CASSPRDRVGEAFF.

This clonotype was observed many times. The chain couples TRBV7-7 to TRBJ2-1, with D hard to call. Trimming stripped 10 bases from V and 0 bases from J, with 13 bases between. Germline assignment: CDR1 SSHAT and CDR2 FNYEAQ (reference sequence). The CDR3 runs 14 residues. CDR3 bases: TGTGCCACCCGTTCGGTGACCTCCTACAATGAGCAGTTCTTC. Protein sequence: CATRSVTSYNEQFF.

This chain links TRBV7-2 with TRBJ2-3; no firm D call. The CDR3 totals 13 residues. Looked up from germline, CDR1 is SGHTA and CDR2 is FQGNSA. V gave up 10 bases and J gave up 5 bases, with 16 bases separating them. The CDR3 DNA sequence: TGTGCCACGGGTAGGGCCAAGGGAGATACGCAGTATTTT. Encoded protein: CATGRAKGDTQYF. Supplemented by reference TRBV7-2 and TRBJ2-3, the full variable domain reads GAGVSQSPSNKVTEKGKDVELRCDPISGHTALYWYRQSLGQGLEFLIYFQGNSAPDKSGLPSDRFSAERTGGSVSTLTIQRTQQEDSAVYLCATGRAKGDTQYFGPGTRLTVL.

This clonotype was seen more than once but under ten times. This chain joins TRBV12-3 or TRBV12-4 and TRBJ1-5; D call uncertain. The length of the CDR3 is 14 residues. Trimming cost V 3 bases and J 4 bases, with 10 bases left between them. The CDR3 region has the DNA TGTGCCAGCAGTTTCCAGAGTGGAAATCAGCCCCAGCATTTT. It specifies CASSFQSGNQPQHF.